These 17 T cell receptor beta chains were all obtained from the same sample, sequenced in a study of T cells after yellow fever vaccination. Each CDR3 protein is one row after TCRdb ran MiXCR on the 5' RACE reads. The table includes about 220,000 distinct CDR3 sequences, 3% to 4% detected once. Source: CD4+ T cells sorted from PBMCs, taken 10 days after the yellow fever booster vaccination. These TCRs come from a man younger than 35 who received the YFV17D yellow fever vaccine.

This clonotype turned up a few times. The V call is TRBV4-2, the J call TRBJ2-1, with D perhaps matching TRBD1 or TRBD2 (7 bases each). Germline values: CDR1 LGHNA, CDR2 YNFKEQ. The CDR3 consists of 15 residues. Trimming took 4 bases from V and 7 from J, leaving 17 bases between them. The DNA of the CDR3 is TGTGCCAGCAGCCGACCTGGGGAGGGGGCGAATGAGCAGTTCTTC. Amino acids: CASSRPGEGANEQFF.

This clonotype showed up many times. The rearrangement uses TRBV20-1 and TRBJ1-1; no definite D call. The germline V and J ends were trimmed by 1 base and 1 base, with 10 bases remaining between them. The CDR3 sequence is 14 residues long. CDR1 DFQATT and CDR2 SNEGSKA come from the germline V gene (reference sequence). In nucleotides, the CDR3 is TGCAGTGCTAGAGCTGGCTCAAAGAACACTGAAGCTTTCTTT. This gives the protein CSARAGSKNTEAFF.

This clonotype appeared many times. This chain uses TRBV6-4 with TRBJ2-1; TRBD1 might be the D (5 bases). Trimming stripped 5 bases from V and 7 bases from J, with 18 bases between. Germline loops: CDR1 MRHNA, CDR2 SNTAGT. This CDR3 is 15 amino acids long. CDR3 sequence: CASSLEEGAANEQFF. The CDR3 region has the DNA TGTGCCAGCAGTCTCGAAGAAGGGGCAGCAAATGAGCAGTTCTTC.

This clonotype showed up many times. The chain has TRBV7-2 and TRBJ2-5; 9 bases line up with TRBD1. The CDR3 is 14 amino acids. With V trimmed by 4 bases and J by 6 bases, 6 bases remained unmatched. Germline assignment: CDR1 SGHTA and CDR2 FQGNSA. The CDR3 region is CASSSMGQGQTQYF. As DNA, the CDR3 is TGTGCCAGCAGCTCGATGGGACAGGGCCAGACCCAGTACTTC.

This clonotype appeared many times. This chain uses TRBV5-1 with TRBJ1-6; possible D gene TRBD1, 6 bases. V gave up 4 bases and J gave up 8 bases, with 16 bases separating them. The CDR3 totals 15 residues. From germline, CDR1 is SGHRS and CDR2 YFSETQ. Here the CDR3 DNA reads TGCGCCAGCAGCACAGGGACGGGGATGGATTCACCCCTCCACTTT. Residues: CASSTGTGMDSPLHF.

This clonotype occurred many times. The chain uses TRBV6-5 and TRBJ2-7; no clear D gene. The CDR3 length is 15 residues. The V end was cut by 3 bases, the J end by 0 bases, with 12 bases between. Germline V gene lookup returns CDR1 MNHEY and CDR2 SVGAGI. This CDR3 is CASSYTRISSYEQYF. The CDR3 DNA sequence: TGTGCCAGCAGTTATACCAGGATAAGCTCCTACGAGCAGTACTTC.

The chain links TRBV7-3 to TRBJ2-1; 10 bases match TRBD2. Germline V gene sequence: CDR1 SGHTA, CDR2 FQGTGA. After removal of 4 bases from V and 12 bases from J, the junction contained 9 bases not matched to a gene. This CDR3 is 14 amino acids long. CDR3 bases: TGTGCCAGCAGCTCCGGGAGCGGGGGGGGACGGCAGTTCTTC. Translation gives CASSSGSGGGRQFF.

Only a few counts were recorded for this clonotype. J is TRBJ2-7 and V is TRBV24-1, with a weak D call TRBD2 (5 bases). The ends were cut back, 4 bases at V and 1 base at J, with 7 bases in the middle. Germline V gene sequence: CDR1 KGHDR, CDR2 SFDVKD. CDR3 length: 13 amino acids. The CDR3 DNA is TGTGCCACCAGTGACGGGAATTCCTACGAGCAGTACTTC. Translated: CATSDGNSYEQYF.

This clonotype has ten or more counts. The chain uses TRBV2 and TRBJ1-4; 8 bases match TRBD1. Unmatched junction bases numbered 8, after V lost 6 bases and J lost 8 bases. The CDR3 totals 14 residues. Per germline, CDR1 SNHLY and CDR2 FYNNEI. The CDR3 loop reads CASSADRGREKLFF. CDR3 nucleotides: TGTGCCAGCAGCGCCGACAGGGGACGAGAAAAACTGTTTTTT.

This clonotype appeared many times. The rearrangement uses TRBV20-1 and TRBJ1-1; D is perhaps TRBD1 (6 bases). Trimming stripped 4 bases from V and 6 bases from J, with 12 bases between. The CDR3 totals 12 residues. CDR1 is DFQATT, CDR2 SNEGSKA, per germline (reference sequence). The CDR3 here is CSANRQASEAFF. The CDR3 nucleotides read TGCAGTGCTAACCGACAGGCCTCTGAAGCTTTCTTT.

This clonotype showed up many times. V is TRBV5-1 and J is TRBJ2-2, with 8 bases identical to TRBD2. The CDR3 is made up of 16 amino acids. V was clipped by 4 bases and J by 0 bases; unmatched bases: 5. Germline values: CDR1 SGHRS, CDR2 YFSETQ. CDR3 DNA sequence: TGCGCCAGCAGCACCGGACTAGCATCGAACACCGGGGAGCTGTTTTTT. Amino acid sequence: CASSTGLASNTGELFF.

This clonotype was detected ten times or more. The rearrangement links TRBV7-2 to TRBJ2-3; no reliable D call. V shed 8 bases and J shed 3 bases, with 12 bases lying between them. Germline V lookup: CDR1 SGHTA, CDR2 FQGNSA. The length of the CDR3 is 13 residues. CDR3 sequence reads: CASCLPPTDTQYF. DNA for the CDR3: TGTGCCAGCTGCCTGCCCCCAACAGATACGCAGTATTTT.

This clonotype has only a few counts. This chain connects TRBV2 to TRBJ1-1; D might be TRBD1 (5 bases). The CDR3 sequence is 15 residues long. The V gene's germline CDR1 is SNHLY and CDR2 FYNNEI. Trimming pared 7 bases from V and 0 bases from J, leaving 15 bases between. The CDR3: CASTVGGPMNTEAFF. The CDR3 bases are TGTGCCAGCACCGTTGGGGGACCGATGAACACTGAAGCTTTCTTT.

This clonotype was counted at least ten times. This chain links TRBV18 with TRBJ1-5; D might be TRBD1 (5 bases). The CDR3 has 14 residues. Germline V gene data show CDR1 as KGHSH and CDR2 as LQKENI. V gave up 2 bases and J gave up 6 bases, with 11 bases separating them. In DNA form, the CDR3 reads TGTGCCAGCTCACCAGAGGCAGGGAGTCAGCCCCAGCATTTT. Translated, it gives CASSPEAGSQPQHF.

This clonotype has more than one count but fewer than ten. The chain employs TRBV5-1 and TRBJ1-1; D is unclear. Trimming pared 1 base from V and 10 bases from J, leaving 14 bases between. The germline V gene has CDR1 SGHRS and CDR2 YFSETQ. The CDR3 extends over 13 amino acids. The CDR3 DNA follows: TGCGCCAGCAGCTTGACTGAGAACACGGTAGCTTTCTTT. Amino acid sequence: CASSLTENTVAFF.

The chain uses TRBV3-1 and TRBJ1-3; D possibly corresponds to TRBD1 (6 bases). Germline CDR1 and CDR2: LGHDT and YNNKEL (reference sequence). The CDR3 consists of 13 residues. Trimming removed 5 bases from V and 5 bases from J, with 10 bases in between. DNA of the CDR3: TGTGCCAGCAGCTTCGACAGGAGAAACACCATATATTTT. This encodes CASSFDRRNTIYF.

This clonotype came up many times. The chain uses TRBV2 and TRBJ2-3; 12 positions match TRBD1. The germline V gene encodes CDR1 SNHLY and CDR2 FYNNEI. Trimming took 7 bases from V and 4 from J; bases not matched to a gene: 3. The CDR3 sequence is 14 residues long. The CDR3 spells CASTGQGAADTQYF. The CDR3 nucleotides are TGTGCCAGCACGGGACAGGGGGCCGCAGATACGCAGTATTTT. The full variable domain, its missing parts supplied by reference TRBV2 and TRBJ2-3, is EPEVTQTPSHQVTQMGQEVILRCVPISNHLYFYWYRQILGQKVEFLVSFYNNEISEKSEIFDDQFSVERPDGSNFTLKIRSTKLEDSAMYFCASTGQGAADTQYFGPGTRLTVL.